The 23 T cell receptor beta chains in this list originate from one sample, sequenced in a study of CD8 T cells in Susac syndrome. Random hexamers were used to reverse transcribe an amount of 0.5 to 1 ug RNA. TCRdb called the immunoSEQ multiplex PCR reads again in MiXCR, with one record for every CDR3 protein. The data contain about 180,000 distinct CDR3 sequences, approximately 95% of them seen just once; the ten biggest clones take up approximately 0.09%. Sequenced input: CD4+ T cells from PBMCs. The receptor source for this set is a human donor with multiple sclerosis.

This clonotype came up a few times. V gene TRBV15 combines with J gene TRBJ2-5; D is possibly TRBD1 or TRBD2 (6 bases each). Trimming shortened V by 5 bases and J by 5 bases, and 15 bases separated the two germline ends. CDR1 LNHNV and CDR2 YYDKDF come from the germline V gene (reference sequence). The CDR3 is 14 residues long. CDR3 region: CATSPGGGRETQYF. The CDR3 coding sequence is TGTGCCACCAGCCCCGGAGGGGGGCGGGAGACCCAGTACTTC.

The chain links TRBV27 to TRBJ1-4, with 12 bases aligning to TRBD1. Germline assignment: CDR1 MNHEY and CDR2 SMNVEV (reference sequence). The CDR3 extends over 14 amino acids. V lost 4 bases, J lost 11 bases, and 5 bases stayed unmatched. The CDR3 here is CASSSGQGAFKLFF. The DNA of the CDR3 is TGTGCCAGCAGTTCGGGACAGGGGGCTTTCAAACTGTTTTTT.

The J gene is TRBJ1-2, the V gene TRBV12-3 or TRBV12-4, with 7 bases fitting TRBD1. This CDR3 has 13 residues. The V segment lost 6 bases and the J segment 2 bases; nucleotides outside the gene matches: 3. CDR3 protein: CASREGQNYGYTF. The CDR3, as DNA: TGTGCCAGCAGGGAGGGACAGAACTATGGCTACACCTTC.

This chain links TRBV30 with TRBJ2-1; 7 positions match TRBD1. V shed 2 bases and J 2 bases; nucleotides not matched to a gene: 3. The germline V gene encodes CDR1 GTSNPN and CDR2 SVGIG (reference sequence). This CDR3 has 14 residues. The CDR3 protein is CAWSKGGPYNEQFF. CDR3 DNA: TGTGCCTGGAGTAAAGGGGGCCCCTACAATGAGCAGTTCTTC. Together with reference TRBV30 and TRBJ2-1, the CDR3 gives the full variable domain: SQTIHQWPATLVQPVGSPLSLECTVEGTSNPNLYWYRQAAGRGLQLLFYSVGIGQISSEVPQNLSASRPQDRQFILSSKKLLLSDSGFYLCAWSKGGPYNEQFFGPGTRLTVL.

CDR3 in DNA: TGTGCCAGCAGCGCTACTAGCGGGAAAAACAATGAGCAGTTCTTC. Its translation: CASSATSGKNNEQFF. The chain recombines TRBV9 with TRBJ2-1; TRBD2 matches at 10 bases. The CDR3 spans 15 residues. The V gene end was trimmed by 3 bases and the J gene end by 5 bases; junction bases not matched to a gene: 5. Per the germline V gene, CDR1 is SGDLS and CDR2 is YYNGEE.

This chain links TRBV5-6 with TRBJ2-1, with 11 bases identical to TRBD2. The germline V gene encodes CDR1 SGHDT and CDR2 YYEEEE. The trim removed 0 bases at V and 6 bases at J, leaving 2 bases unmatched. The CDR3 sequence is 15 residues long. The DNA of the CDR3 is TGTGCCAGCAGCTTGGTACTAGCGGGAGTCAATGAGCAGTTCTTC. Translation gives CASSLVLAGVNEQFF.

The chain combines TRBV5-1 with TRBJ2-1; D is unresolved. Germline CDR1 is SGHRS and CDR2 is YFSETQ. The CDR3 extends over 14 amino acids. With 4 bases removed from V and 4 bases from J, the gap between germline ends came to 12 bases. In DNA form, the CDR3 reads TGCGCCAGCAGCGCCAGCATCCCTTACAATGAGCAGTTCTTC. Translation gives CASSASIPYNEQFF.

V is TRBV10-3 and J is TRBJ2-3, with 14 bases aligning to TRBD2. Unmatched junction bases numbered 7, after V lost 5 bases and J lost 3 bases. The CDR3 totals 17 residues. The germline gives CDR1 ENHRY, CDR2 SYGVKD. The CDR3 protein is CAISQPGLAGETDTQYF. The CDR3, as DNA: TGTGCCATCAGTCAACCGGGACTAGCGGGAGAGACAGATACGCAGTATTTT.

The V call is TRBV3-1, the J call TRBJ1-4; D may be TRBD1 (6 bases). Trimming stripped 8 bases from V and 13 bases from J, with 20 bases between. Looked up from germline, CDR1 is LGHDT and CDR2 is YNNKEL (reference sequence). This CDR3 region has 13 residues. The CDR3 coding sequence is TGTGCCAGCGGGGCAGTCCACAGGGAGGGACTGTTTTTT. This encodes CASGAVHREGLFF.

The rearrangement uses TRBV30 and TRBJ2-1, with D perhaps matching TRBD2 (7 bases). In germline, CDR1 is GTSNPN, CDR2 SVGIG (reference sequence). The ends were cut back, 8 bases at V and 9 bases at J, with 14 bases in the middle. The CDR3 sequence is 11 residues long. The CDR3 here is CASGTMGEQFF. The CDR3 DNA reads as TGTGCCAGCGGGACAATGGGTGAGCAGTTCTTC. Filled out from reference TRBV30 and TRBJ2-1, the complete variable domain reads SQTIHQWPATLVQPVGSPLSLECTVEGTSNPNLYWYRQAAGRGLQLLFYSVGIGQISSEVPQNLSASRPQDRQFILSSKKLLLSDSGFYLCASGTMGEQFFGPGTRLTVL.

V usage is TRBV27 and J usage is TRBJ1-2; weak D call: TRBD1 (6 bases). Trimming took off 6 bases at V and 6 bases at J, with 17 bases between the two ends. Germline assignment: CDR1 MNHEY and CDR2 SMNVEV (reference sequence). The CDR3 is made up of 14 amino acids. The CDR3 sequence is CASSAYRVDDGYTF. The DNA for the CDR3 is TGTGCCAGCAGCGCCTACAGGGTGGATGATGGCTACACCTTC.

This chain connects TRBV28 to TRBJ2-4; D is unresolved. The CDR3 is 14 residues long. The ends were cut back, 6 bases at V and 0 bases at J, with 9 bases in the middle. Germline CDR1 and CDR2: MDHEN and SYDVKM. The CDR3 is CASRLHLAKNIQYF. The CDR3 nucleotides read TGTGCCAGCAGGCTACACCTAGCCAAAAACATTCAGTACTTC. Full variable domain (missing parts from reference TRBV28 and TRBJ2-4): DVKVTQSSRYLVKRTGEKVFLECVQDMDHENMFWYRQDPGLGLRLIYFSYDVKMKEKGDIPEGYSVSREKKERFSLILESASTNQTSMYLCASRLHLAKNIQYFGAGTRLSVL.

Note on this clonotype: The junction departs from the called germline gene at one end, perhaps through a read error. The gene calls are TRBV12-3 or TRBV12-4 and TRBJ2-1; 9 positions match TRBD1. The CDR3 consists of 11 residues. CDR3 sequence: CASSHRDRVRF. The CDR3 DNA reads TGTGCCAGCAGCCATCGGGACAGGGTACGCTTC.

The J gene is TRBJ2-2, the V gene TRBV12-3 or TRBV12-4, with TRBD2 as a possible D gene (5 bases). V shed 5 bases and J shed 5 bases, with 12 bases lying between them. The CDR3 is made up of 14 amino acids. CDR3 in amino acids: CASSRPRRTGELFF. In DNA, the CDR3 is TGTGCCAGCAGTAGACCAAGGAGGACCGGGGAGCTGTTTTTT.

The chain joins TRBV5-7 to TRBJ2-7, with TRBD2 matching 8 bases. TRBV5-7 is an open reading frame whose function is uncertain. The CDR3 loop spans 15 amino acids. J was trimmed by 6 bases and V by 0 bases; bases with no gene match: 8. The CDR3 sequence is CASSLGGGSRGEQYF. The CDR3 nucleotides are TGTGCCAGCAGCTTGGGCGGGGGGTCCCGAGGCGAGCAGTACTTC.

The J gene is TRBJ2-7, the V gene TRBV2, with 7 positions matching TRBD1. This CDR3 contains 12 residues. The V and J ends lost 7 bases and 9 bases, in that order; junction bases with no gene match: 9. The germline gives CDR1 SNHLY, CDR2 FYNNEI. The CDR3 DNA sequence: TGTGCCAGCACCGGACAGGCCTTCGGGCAGTACTTC. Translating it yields CASTGQAFGQYF. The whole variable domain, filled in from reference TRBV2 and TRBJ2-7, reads EPEVTQTPSHQVTQMGQEVILRCVPISNHLYFYWYRQILGQKVEFLVSFYNNEISEKSEIFDDQFSVERPDGSNFTLKIRSTKLEDSAMYFCASTGQAFGQYFGPGTRLTVT.

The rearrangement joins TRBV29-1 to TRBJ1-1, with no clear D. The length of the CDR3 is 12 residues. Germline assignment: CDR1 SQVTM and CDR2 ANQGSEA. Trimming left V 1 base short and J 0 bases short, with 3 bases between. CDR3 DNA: TGCAGCGTTGAAGGGCTGAACACTGAAGCTTTCTTT. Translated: CSVEGLNTEAFF.

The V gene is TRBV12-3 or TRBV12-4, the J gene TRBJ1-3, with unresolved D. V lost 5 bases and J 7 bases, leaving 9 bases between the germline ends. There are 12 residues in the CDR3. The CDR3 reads CASSVDVNTIYF. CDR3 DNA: TGTGCCAGCAGTGTTGACGTGAACACCATATATTTT.

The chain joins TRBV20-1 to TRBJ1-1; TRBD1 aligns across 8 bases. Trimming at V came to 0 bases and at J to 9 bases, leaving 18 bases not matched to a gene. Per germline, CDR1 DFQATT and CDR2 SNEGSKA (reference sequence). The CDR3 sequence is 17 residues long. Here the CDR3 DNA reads TGCAGTGCTAGAGATGCAGGCGGTCAGGGGGCGGGAGAGAAAGCTTTCTTT. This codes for CSARDAGGQGAGEKAFF.

The CDR3, as DNA: TGTGCCAGTAGTATAGAGGTGAATCAGCCCCAGCATTTT. Its protein product is CASSIEVNQPQHF. V gene TRBV19 combines with J gene TRBJ1-5, with D hard to call. Germline V gene data show CDR1 as LNHDA and CDR2 as SQIVND (reference sequence). This CDR3 region has 13 residues. V lost 0 bases and J lost 4, with 4 bases in between.

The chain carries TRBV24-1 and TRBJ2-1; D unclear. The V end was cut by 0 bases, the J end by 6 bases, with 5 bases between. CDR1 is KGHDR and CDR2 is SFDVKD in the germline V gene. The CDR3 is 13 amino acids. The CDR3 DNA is TGTGCCACCAGTGATTTGCCGGTCAATGAGCAGTTCTTC. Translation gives CATSDLPVNEQFF.

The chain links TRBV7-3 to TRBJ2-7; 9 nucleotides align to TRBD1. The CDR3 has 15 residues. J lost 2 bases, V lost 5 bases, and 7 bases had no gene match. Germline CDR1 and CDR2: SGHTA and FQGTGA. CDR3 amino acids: CASSRGQGMAYEQYF. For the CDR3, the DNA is TGTGCCAGCAGCCGTGGACAGGGGATGGCCTACGAGCAGTACTTC.

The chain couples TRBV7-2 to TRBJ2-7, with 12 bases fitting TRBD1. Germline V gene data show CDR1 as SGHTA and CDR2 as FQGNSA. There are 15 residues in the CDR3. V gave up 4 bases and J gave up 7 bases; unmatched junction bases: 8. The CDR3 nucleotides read TGTGCCAGCAGCTCCCACGGGACAGGGGGCCGGGAGCAGTACTTC. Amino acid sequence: CASSSHGTGGREQYF.